Listed below are T cell receptor beta chains from one sample, sequenced in a study of CD8 T cells in Susac syndrome. TCRdb used MiXCR to reprocess the immunoSEQ multiplex PCR reads, holding one entry per CDR3 protein. The sample lists over 150,000 distinct CDR3 sequences, approximately 94% seen once, with approximately 0.094% in the top ten. Sequencing was carried out using CD4+ T cells from PBMCs. These receptors originate from a human donor with multiple sclerosis. Both conserved end residues are part of each CDR3. D genes are given only for firm matches. For some rows the clone size is stated as once, few or many, or as a class when expanded; others skip it.

TRBJ1-2	NA	TRBV20-1	TRBD1	CSAREGTGPYGYTF	TGCAGTGCTAGAGAAGGGACAGGGCCCTATGGCTACACCTTC
TRBJ1-2	NA	TRBV6-5	TRBD1	CASSYALQGARSGYTF	TGTGCCAGCAGTTACGCATTACAGGGGGCGCGATCTGGCTACACCTTC
TRBJ1-3	few	TRBV27	NA	CASSLSGSSGNTIYF	TGTGCCAGCAGTTTATCAGGCAGCTCTGGAAACACCATATATTTT
TRBJ2-5	NA	TRBV7-2	NA	CASSLESGRETQYF	TGTGCCAGCAGCTTAGAGTCAGGGCGAGAGACCCAGTACTTC
TRBJ2-7	NA	TRBV30	NA	CAYHGRPSYEQYF	TGTGCCTACCACGGTAGACCCTCGTACGAGCAGTACTTC
TRBJ1-3	NA	TRBV4-3	NA	CASSYTGSGNTIYF	TGCGCCAGCAGTTACACGGGCTCTGGAAACACCATATATTTT
TRBJ2-1	NA	TRBV25-1	NA	CASSARDSYNEQFF	TGTGCCAGCAGTGCCCGGGACTCCTACAATGAGCAGTTCTTC
TRBJ1-2	NA	TRBV10-2	TRBD1	CASSESQGVNYGYTF	TGCGCCAGCAGTGAGTCACAGGGGGTAAACTATGGCTACACCTTC
TRBJ2-3	NA	TRBV9	NA	CASSPRQDTQYF	TGTGCCAGCAGCCCCCGCCAAGATACGCAGTATTTT
TRBJ2-2	NA	TRBV7-2	TRBD2	CASTPQPSGSTGELFF	TGTGCCAGCACTCCTCAGCCTAGCGGTTCCACCGGGGAGCTGTTTTTT
TRBJ2-2	NA	TRBV19	TRBD2	CASSIDPAGGPNTGELFF	TGTGCCAGTAGTATAGATCCAGCGGGGGGACCGAACACCGGGGAGCTGTTTTTT
TRBJ1-4	NA	TRBV28	TRBD1	CASSLGGTANEKLFF	TGTGCCAGCAGTTTAGGCGGGACAGCTAATGAAAAACTGTTTTTT
TRBJ2-7	NA	TRBV5-1	NA	CASSWGTPQDEQYF	TGCGCCAGCAGCTGGGGGACCCCCCAGGACGAGCAGTACTTC
TRBJ1-1	NA	TRBV7-6	NA	CASSLGGGRAANTEAFF	TGTGCCAGCAGCTTAGGTGGGGGGCGGGCAGCGAACACTGAAGCTTTCTTT
TRBJ1-5	NA	TRBV20-1	NA	CSAKISGNQPQHF	TGCAGTGCTAAGATATCGGGCAATCAGCCCCAGCATTTT
TRBJ2-5	NA	TRBV7-9	NA	CASSLGSETQYF	TGTGCCAGCAGCTTAGGATCGGAGACCCAGTACTTC
TRBJ1-1	few	TRBV12-3/TRBV12-4	NA	CASSPQTGNTEAFF	TGTGCCAGCAGTCCCCAGACGGGGAACACTGAAGCTTTCTTT
TRBJ2-1	NA	TRBV6-1	TRBD2	CASSEEAAGFGNEQFF	TGTGCCAGCAGTGAAGAGGCAGCGGGGTTCGGCAATGAGCAGTTCTTC
TRBJ2-1	NA	TRBV5-6	NA	CASSLGPGGQFF	TGTGCCAGCAGCTTGGGGCCGGGTGGGCAGTTCTTC
TRBJ1-1	NA	TRBV28	NA	CASSLTWTEAFF	TGTGCCAGCAGTTTGACATGGACTGAAGCTTTCTTT
TRBJ2-3	once	TRBV19	NA	CASSSEDSTDTQYF	TGTGCCAGTAGTTCGGAGGACAGCACAGATACGCAGTATTTT
TRBJ2-1	NA	TRBV20-1	NA	CSAPRKSNEQFF	TGCAGTGCTCCACGCAAAAGCAATGAGCAGTTCTTC
TRBJ1-3	NA	TRBV12-3/TRBV12-4	NA	CASSSKPIGNTIYF	TGTGCCAGCAGTTCCAAGCCCATAGGAAACACCATATATTTT
TRBJ1-5	NA	TRBV15	NA	CATSRATLYQPQHF	TGTGCCACCAGCAGGGCTACGTTATATCAGCCCCAGCATTTT
TRBJ2-1	NA	TRBV20-1	TRBD2	CSASGGWSSGIYNEQFF	TGCAGTGCTAGCGGAGGTTGGTCTAGCGGGATCTACAATGAGCAGTTCTTC
TRBJ1-1	NA	TRBV5-1	NA	CASSSTVRVNTEAFF	TGCGCCAGCAGCTCCACAGTCCGGGTGAACACTGAAGCTTTCTTT
TRBJ2-3	NA	TRBV14	TRBD2	CASSGTSGSNTQYF	TGTGCCAGCAGCGGGACTAGCGGTTCAAATACGCAGTATTTT
TRBJ2-2	NA	TRBV29-1	TRBD2	CSARGSSGSNTGELFF	TGCAGCGCCCGGGGCTCTAGCGGGTCGAACACCGGGGAGCTGTTTTTT
TRBJ2-3	once	TRBV20-1	NA	CSAAARDGTDTQYF	TGCAGTGCTGCTGCGAGGGACGGCACAGATACGCAGTATTTT
TRBJ2-7	NA	TRBV20-1	NA	CSATMRSSATDEQYF	TGCAGTGCTACCATGAGGTCCTCAGCGACGGACGAGCAGTACTTC
TRBJ2-2	NA	TRBV12-3/TRBV12-4	NA	CASSGINTGELFF	TGTGCCAGCAGTGGGATTAACACCGGGGAGCTGTTTTTT
TRBJ2-7	NA	TRBV5-6	TRBD2	CASSLGQRGTYEQYF	TGTGCCAGCAGCTTGGGCCAGCGGGGAACCTACGAGCAGTACTTC
TRBJ2-7	few	TRBV6-6	NA	CASSPGRPPYEQYF	TGTGCCAGCAGCCCTGGACGTCCGCCCTACGAGCAGTACTTC